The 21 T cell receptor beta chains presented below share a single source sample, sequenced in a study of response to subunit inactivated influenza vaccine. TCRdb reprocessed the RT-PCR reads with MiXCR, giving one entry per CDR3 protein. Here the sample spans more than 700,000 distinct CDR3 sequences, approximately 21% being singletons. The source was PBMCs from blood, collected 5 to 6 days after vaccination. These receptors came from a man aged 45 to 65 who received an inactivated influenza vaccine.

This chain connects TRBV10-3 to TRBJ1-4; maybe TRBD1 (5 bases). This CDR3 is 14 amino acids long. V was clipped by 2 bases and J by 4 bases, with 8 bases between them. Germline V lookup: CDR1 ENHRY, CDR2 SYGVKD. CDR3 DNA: TGTGCCATCAGTGAGCCGGGGCTTAATGAAAAACTGTTTTTT. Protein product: CAISEPGLNEKLFF.

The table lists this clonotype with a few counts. CDR3 amino acids: CSARVNFRGRRNTEAFF. The CDR3 DNA reads TGCAGTGCTAGAGTAAATTTCCGTGGCCGGAGGAACACTGAAGCTTTCTTT. The gene calls are TRBV20-1 and TRBJ1-1, with D unclear. Deletions cut 1 base from V and 1 base from J, with 19 bases between. Germline loops: CDR1 DFQATT, CDR2 SNEGSKA (reference sequence). This CDR3 comprises 17 residues.

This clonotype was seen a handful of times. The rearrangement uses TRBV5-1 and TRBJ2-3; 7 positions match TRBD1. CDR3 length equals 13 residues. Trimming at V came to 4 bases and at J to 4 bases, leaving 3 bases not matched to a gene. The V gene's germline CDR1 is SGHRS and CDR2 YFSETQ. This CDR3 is CASSHTGADTQYF. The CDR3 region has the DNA TGCGCCAGCAGCCACACAGGGGCAGATACGCAGTATTTT.

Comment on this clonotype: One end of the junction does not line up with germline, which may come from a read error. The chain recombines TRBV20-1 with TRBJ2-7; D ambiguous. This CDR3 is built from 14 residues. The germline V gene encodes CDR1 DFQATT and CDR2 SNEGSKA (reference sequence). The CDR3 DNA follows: TGCAGTGCTAGAGTGGACCCCTCGTCCTACGGGCAGTACTTC. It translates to CSARVDPSSYGQYF.

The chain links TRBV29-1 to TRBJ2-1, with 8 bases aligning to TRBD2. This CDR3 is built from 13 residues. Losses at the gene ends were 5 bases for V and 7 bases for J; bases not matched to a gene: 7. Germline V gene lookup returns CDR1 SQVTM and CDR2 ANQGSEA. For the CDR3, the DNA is TGCAGCGTTTCGAGCGGGAGTGGGAATGAGCAGTTCTTC. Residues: CSVSSGSGNEQFF.

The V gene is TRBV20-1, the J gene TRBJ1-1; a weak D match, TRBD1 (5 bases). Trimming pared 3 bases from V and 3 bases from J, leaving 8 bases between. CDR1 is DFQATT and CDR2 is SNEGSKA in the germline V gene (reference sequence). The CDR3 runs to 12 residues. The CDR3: CSARGGYTEAFF. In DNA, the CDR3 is TGCAGTGCTAGGGGGGGGTACACTGAAGCTTTCTTT.

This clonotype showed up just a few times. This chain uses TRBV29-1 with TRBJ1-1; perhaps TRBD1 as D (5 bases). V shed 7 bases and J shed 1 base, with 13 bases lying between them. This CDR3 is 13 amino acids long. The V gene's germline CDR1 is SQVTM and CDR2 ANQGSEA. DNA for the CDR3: TGCAGCGGGGGACTTGAGTGGAACACTGAAGCTTTCTTT. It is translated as CSGGLEWNTEAFF.

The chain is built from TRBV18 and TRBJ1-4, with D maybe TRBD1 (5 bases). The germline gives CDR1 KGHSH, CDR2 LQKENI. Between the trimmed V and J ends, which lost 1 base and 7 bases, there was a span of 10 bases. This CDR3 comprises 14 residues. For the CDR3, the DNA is TGTGCCAGCTCACCACAGGGGCAACGTGAAAAACTGTTTTTT. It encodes CASSPQGQREKLFF.

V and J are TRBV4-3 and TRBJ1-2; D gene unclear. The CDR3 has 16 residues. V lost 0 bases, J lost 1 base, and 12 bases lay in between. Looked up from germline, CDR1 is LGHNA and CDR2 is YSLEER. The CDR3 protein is CASSQETFPDNYGYTF. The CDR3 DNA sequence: TGCGCCAGCAGCCAAGAAACGTTCCCGGATAACTATGGCTACACCTTC.

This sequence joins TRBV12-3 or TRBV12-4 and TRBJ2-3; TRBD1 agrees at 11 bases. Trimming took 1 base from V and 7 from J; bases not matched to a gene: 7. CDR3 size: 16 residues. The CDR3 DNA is TGTGCCAGCAGTTTAGACGGGACAGGGGGTCTAAATACGCAGTATTTT. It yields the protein CASSLDGTGGLNTQYF.

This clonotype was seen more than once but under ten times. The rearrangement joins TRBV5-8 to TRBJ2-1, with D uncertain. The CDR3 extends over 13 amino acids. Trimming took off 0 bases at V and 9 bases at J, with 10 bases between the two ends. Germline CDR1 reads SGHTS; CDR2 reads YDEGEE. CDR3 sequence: CASSLVRLREQFF. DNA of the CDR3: TGTGCCAGCAGCTTGGTTCGACTGCGTGAGCAGTTCTTC.

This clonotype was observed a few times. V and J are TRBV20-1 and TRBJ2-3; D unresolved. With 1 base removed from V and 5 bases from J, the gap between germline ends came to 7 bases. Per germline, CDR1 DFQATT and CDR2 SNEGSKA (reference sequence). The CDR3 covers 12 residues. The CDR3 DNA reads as TGCAGTGCTAGAGTACAGCAAGATACGCAGTATTTT. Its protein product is CSARVQQDTQYF.

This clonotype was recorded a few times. As DNA, the CDR3 is TGTGCCAGCAAATCCCTGGGGGTCGATGAAAAACTGTTTTTT. Encoded protein: CASKSLGVDEKLFF. V and J are TRBV6-1 and TRBJ1-4, with a tentative D call TRBD1 (5 bases). The V end was cut by 7 bases, the J end by 6 bases, with 15 bases between. The CDR3 totals 14 residues. CDR1 is MNHNS, CDR2 SASEGT, per germline.

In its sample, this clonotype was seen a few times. CDR3 region: CSGSGRGGRTDTQYF. CDR3 in DNA: TGCAGCGGCTCCGGCAGGGGGGGCAGAACAGATACGCAGTATTTT. The genes are TRBV29-1 and TRBJ2-3; D could derive from TRBD1 or TRBD2 (7 bases each). V was clipped by 7 bases and J by 3 bases, with 20 bases between them. In germline, CDR1 is SQVTM, CDR2 ANQGSEA. The CDR3 has 15 amino acids.

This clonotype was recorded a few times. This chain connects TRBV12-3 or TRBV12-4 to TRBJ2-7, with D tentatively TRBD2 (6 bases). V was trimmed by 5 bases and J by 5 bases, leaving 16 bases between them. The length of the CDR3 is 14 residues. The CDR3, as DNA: TGTGCCAGCAGTCCCGCCGGGGGTTGGAACGAGCAGTACTTC. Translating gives CASSPAGGWNEQYF.

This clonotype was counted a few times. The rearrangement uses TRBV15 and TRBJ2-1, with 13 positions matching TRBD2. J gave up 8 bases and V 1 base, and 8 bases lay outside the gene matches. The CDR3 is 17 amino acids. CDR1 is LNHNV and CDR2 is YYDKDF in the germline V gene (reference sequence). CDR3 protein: CATSRGNRLAGGDEQFF. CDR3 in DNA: TGTGCCACCAGCAGAGGGAACCGACTAGCGGGAGGCGATGAGCAGTTCTTC.

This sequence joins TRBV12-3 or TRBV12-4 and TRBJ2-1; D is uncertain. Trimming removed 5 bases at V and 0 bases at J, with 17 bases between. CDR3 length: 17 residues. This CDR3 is CASSQFMVENSYNEQFF. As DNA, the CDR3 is TGTGCCAGCAGTCAATTTATGGTAGAAAACTCCTACAATGAGCAGTTCTTC.

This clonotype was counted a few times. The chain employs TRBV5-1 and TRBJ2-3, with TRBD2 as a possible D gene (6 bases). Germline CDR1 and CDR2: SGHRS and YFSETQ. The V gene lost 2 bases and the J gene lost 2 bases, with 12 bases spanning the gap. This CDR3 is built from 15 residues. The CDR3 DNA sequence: TGCGCCAGCAGCTTTGGACTACGGCACACAGATACGCAGTATTTT. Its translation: CASSFGLRHTDTQYF.

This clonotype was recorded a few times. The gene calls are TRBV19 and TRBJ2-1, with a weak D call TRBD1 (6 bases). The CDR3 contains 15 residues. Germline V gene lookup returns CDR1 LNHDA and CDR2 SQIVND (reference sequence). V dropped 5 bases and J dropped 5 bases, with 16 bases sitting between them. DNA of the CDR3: TGTGCCAGTAGTGCCCAAACAGGGAGTAACAATGAGCAGTTCTTC. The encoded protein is CASSAQTGSNNEQFF.

The CDR3 region is CASTQVIGTGPWWLNNEQFF. CDR3 DNA: TGTGCCAGCACCCAAGTCATCGGGACAGGGCCCTGGTGGTTGAACAATGAGCAGTTCTTC. This chain joins TRBV6-2 or TRBV6-3 and TRBJ2-1; 9 nucleotides line up with TRBD1. The ends lost 7 bases at V and 5 bases at J; junction bases unmatched: 24. Germline values: CDR1 MNHEY, CDR2 SVGEGT. The CDR3 is 20 residues long.

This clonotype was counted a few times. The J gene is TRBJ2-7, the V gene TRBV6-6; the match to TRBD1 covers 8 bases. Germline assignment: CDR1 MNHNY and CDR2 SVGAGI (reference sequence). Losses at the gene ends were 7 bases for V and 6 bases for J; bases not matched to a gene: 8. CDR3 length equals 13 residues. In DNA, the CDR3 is TGTGCCAGCATAGGACAGGGTCGCGGCGAGCAGTACTTC. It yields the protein CASIGQGRGEQYF.